These 29 T cell receptor beta chains were sequenced from one sample in a study of early T cells in non-severe SARS-CoV-2 infection. One entry per CDR3 protein results from TCRdb running MiXCR on the 5' RACE reads. The sample holds over 95,000 distinct CDR3 sequences; over 15% are singletons and the top ten take 1.3%. The sample was whole blood. The receptor source for this set is an adult who was a healthcare worker with PCR-confirmed SARS-CoV-2 infection or an uninfected control (not recorded which).

This clonotype was seen only a few times. The chain is built from TRBV20-1 and TRBJ2-5; no clear D. CDR1 is DFQATT, CDR2 SNEGSKA, per germline (reference sequence). V lost 5 bases and J lost 1, with 23 bases in between. The CDR3 loop spans 17 amino acids. CDR3 DNA sequence: TGCAGTGCTCCTCGGGCTTTGCTTACCACCTTCCAAGAGACCCAGTACTTC. It yields the protein CSAPRALLTTFQETQYF.

In its sample, this clonotype was seen a few times. The rearrangement links TRBV7-2 to TRBJ2-7; maybe TRBD1 (5 bases). Germline CDR1 SGHTA, CDR2 FQGNSA. The CDR3 has 15 residues. The ends were cut back, 6 bases at V and 6 bases at J, with 21 bases in the middle. The CDR3 region has the DNA TGTGCCAGCAGTCGAGAGCCTCGGCAGGGCGGCGAGCAGTACTTC. This codes for CASSREPRQGGEQYF.

The rearrangement links TRBV19 to TRBJ2-1; 10 bases agree with TRBD2. CDR3 length: 15 amino acids. Germline V lookup: CDR1 LNHDA, CDR2 SQIVND (reference sequence). The ends lost 3 bases at V and 6 bases at J; junction bases unmatched: 5. CDR3 DNA sequence: TGTGCCAGTAGTATGGGCCTAGCGGGAGTCAATGAGCAGTTCTTC. Protein sequence: CASSMGLAGVNEQFF.

The chain joins TRBV28 to TRBJ1-5, with D possibly TRBD1 on 5 matching bases. Germline lookup yields CDR1 MDHEN and CDR2 SYDVKM. CDR3 length equals 17 residues. The V end was cut by 6 bases, the J end by 0 bases, with 18 bases between. The CDR3 bases are TGTGCCAGCAGCCCTGCGGGACGGAAGTCTAGCAATCAGCCCCAGCATTTT. Translated: CASSPAGRKSSNQPQHF.

V usage is TRBV19 and J usage is TRBJ1-5; TRBD1 aligns across 7 bases. With V trimmed by 2 bases and J by 7 bases, 5 bases remained unmatched. The CDR3 length is 14 residues. Germline CDR1 and CDR2: LNHDA and SQIVND (reference sequence). CDR3 sequence: CASSIQGERQPQHF. The CDR3 nucleotides are TGTGCCAGTAGTATACAGGGGGAGAGACAGCCCCAGCATTTT.

This clonotype came up a few times. The V gene is TRBV6-2 or TRBV6-3, the J gene TRBJ2-1; D tentatively reads TRBD1 or TRBD2 (5 bases each). The CDR3 loop spans 16 amino acids. The germline gives CDR1 MNHEY, CDR2 SVGEGT. V lost 5 bases and J 2 bases, leaving 16 bases between the germline ends. In DNA form, the CDR3 reads TGTGCCAGCAGTCTCGAGCGGAAGGGGCCCTACAATGAGCAGTTCTTC. Encoded protein: CASSLERKGPYNEQFF.

This clonotype appeared many times. The chain couples TRBV20-1 to TRBJ1-5; D unresolved. The CDR3 covers 14 residues. Trimming removed 6 bases at V and 2 bases at J, with 14 bases between. Germline V gene data show CDR1 as DFQATT and CDR2 as SNEGSKA (reference sequence). The CDR3 sequence is CSAETATRNQPQHF. CDR3 DNA sequence: TGCAGTGCCGAAACTGCTACCCGCAATCAGCCCCAGCATTTT.

The chain employs TRBV29-1 and TRBJ2-1; 12 nucleotides line up with TRBD2. CDR3 size: 14 residues. V lost 7 bases, J lost 4 bases, and 5 bases stayed unmatched. Germline assignment: CDR1 SQVTM and CDR2 ANQGSEA. The CDR3 here is CSGNGLAGYNEQFF. CDR3 nucleotides: TGCAGCGGGAATGGACTAGCGGGGTACAATGAGCAGTTCTTC.

This clonotype was seen only a few times. V is TRBV19 and J is TRBJ2-4; D is possibly TRBD1 (5 bases). Looked up from germline, CDR1 is LNHDA and CDR2 is SQIVND (reference sequence). The CDR3 totals 16 residues. V lost 1 base to trimming and J lost 3 bases, with 13 bases between them. The CDR3 coding sequence is TGTGCCAGTAGTATAGCGCCAGGGTTTGGCAAAAACATTCAGTACTTC. It encodes CASSIAPGFGKNIQYF.

This clonotype was detected only a few times. The V gene is TRBV28, the J gene TRBJ1-1, with D perhaps TRBD1 (5 bases). CDR1 MDHEN and CDR2 SYDVKM come from the germline V gene. The CDR3 is 14 amino acids. Trimming left V 5 bases short and J 6 bases short, with 16 bases between. The CDR3 region is CASSPILEGPEAFF. The CDR3 DNA follows: TGTGCCAGCAGTCCCATTTTGGAGGGGCCTGAAGCTTTCTTT. Looking up the rest from reference TRBV28 and TRBJ1-1 gives the full variable domain: DVKVTQSSRYLVKRTGEKVFLECVQDMDHENMFWYRQDPGLGLRLIYFSYDVKMKEKGDIPEGYSVSREKKERFSLILESASTNQTSMYLCASSPILEGPEAFFGQGTRLTVV.

The chain employs TRBV7-2 and TRBJ1-1; TRBD1 is a possible D gene (5 bases). This CDR3 has 14 amino acids. CDR1 is SGHTA and CDR2 is FQGNSA in the germline V gene. V dropped 5 bases and J dropped 0 bases, with 10 bases sitting between them. The CDR3 here is CASSQGAMNTEAFF. The CDR3 DNA reads as TGTGCCAGCAGCCAAGGGGCTATGAACACTGAAGCTTTCTTT. Supplemented by reference TRBV7-2 and TRBJ1-1, the full variable domain reads GAGVSQSPSNKVTEKGKDVELRCDPISGHTALYWYRQSLGQGLEFLIYFQGNSAPDKSGLPSDRFSAERTGGSVSTLTIQRTQQEDSAVYLCASSQGAMNTEAFFGQGTRLTVV.

The table lists this clonotype with a few counts. The chain employs TRBV7-9 and TRBJ2-7; D gene uncertain. The V and J ends lost 5 bases and 5 bases respectively, with 16 bases between them. This CDR3 region has 14 residues. Germline-derived CDR1 and CDR2 are SEHNR and FQNEAQ (reference sequence). The CDR3 sequence is CASSHNGPPDEQYF. CDR3 sequence (DNA): TGTGCCAGCAGCCACAACGGGCCGCCTGACGAGCAGTACTTC.

This clonotype was picked up a small number of times. J is TRBJ2-1 and V is TRBV5-4; 7 bases match TRBD2. CDR1 SGHNT and CDR2 YYREEE come from the germline V gene (reference sequence). The CDR3 contains 15 residues. V gave up 3 bases and J gave up 4 bases; unmatched junction bases: 7. Here the CDR3 DNA reads TGTGCCAGCAGCTCTGGGGGAGGGCATTACAATGAGCAGTTCTTC. Amino acid sequence: CASSSGGGHYNEQFF.

The chain employs TRBV28 and TRBJ2-2, with D uncertain. Germline loops: CDR1 MDHEN, CDR2 SYDVKM. V lost 2 bases to trimming and J lost 5 bases, with 15 bases between them. The CDR3 has 16 residues. CDR3 DNA sequence: TGTGCCAGCAGTTTAGTGCGACTTACTCGGACCGGGGAGCTGTTTTTT. Translated, it gives CASSLVRLTRTGELFF. Drawing the rest from reference TRBV28 and TRBJ2-2, the complete variable domain is DVKVTQSSRYLVKRTGEKVFLECVQDMDHENMFWYRQDPGLGLRLIYFSYDVKMKEKGDIPEGYSVSREKKERFSLILESASTNQTSMYLCASSLVRLTRTGELFFGEGSRLTVL.

This clonotype has just a few counts. The gene calls are TRBV18 and TRBJ2-7; TRBD1 matches at 12 bases. This CDR3 is 16 amino acids long. Germline lookup yields CDR1 KGHSH and CDR2 LQKENI. With 1 base clipped from V and 9 bases from J, the junction kept 10 bases outside the gene matches. The CDR3 nucleotides read TGTGCCAGCTCACCACAAAAGGGGACAGGGGGCGGACTGCAGTACTTC. It codes for CASSPQKGTGGGLQYF.

This clonotype was counted many times. The chain has TRBV5-1 and TRBJ2-3, with TRBD2 matching 11 bases. Trimming removed 0 bases from V and 3 bases from J; junction bases left unmatched: 3. Germline values: CDR1 SGHRS, CDR2 YFSETQ. This CDR3 has 16 amino acids. CDR3 protein: CASSLGTSGRTDTQYF. CDR3 nucleotides: TGCGCCAGCAGCTTGGGGACTAGCGGGCGAACAGATACGCAGTATTTT.

This chain connects TRBV5-6 to TRBJ2-1; the D gene is possibly TRBD1 (6 bases). With 0 bases removed from V and 3 bases from J, the gap between germline ends came to 10 bases. Germline V gives CDR1 SGHDT, CDR2 YYEEEE. The CDR3 is 15 amino acids. CDR3 DNA: TGTGCCAGCAGCTTGGAATGGGGGCTCTACAATGAGCAGTTCTTC. This codes for CASSLEWGLYNEQFF.

The chain is built from TRBV11-2 and TRBJ2-3; D is unresolved. Germline loops: CDR1 SGHAT, CDR2 FQNNGV. Trimming pared 3 bases from V and 2 bases from J, leaving 9 bases between. The CDR3 covers 14 residues. The CDR3 region is CASSFEEPTDTQYF. CDR3 DNA sequence: TGTGCCAGCAGCTTTGAGGAACCCACAGATACGCAGTATTTT. Filled out from reference TRBV11-2 and TRBJ2-3, the complete variable domain reads EAGVAQSPRYKIIEKRQSVAFWCNPISGHATLYWYQQILGQGPKLLIQFQNNGVVDDSQLPKDRFSAERLKGVDSTLKIQPAKLEDSAVYLCASSFEEPTDTQYFGPGTRLTVL.

This clonotype was detected only a few times. CDR3: CSAHRRTSYEQYF. Here the CDR3 DNA reads TGCAGTGCTCACCGACGGACAAGTTACGAGCAGTACTTC. The chain recombines TRBV20-1 with TRBJ2-7; tentatively, D is TRBD1 (5 bases). Germline V CDR1 and CDR2: DFQATT, SNEGSKA (reference sequence). V was clipped by 5 bases and J by 4 bases, with 15 bases between them. This CDR3 has 13 residues.

There are a few counts of this clonotype. The genes are TRBV20-1 and TRBJ2-7; D perhaps matches TRBD1 (5 bases). This CDR3 region has 13 residues. CDR1 and CDR2 from the germline V gene are DFQATT and SNEGSKA (reference sequence). Trimming stripped 3 bases from V and 7 bases from J, with 16 bases between. The DNA of the CDR3 is TGCAGTGCTAGTGGCGGACATTCGGTAGAGCAGTACTTC. Translated, it gives CSASGGHSVEQYF.

This clonotype was recorded a few times. The chain is built from TRBV20-1 and TRBJ2-3, with D tentatively TRBD2 (6 bases). V lost 0 bases and J 8 bases, leaving 21 bases between the germline ends. Germline CDR1 and CDR2: DFQATT and SNEGSKA (reference sequence). There are 16 residues in the CDR3. The CDR3 protein is CSARDRITGTGGTQYF. The CDR3 nucleotides read TGCAGTGCTAGAGATCGTATCACGGGGACTGGGGGTACGCAGTATTTT.

There are a few counts of this clonotype. V usage is TRBV29-1 and J usage is TRBJ2-5, with 12 bases identical to TRBD2. The V and J ends lost 7 bases and 4 bases, in that order; junction bases with no gene match: 7. This CDR3 has 14 amino acids. Germline V gene lookup returns CDR1 SQVTM and CDR2 ANQGSEA. The DNA for the CDR3 is TGCAGCGCCTCTAGCGGGGGGGCCCGAGAGACCCAGTACTTC. Amino acids: CSASSGGARETQYF.

J is TRBJ2-2 and V is TRBV6-2 or TRBV6-3, with unresolved D. The ends were cut back, 7 bases at V and 7 bases at J, with 13 bases in the middle. Germline-derived CDR1 and CDR2 are MNHEY and SVGEGT. The CDR3 consists of 13 residues. CDR3 sequence reads: CASNPFRGGELFF. The CDR3 nucleotides read TGTGCCAGCAACCCTTTTAGAGGCGGGGAGCTGTTTTTT.

This clonotype was detected a few times. Written as DNA, the CDR3 is TGTGCCTGGAAATCCGGGACAGGCAATCAGCCCCAGCATTTT. Amino acids: CAWKSGTGNQPQHF. This chain uses TRBV30 with TRBJ1-5; 7 positions agree with TRBD1. This CDR3 has 14 residues. The V and J ends lost 4 bases and 2 bases, in that order; junction bases with no gene match: 5. CDR1 GTSNPN and CDR2 SVGIG come from the germline V gene (reference sequence).

The chain carries TRBV5-1 and TRBJ2-3; TRBD2 aligns across 7 bases. There are 13 residues in the CDR3. Germline CDR1 reads SGHRS; CDR2 reads YFSETQ. V trimming: 7 bases; J trimming: 1 base; junction bases outside the gene matches: 3. The CDR3 region has the DNA TGCGCCAGCTCCAGCGGGGGCACAGATACGCAGTATTTT. It specifies CASSSGGTDTQYF.

The V gene is TRBV18, the J gene TRBJ2-1; D might be TRBD2 (6 bases). CDR1 and CDR2 from the germline V gene are KGHSH and LQKENI. The CDR3 is made up of 14 amino acids. V gave up 3 bases and J gave up 5 bases, with 11 bases separating them. The CDR3 here is CASSPRLENNEQFF. CDR3 DNA: TGTGCCAGCTCACCGAGACTAGAAAACAATGAGCAGTTCTTC.

This clonotype has only a few counts. V is TRBV10-3 and J is TRBJ2-1; D may be TRBD2 (5 bases). Germline V gene lookup returns CDR1 ENHRY and CDR2 SYGVKD. The germline V and J ends were trimmed by 10 bases and 9 bases, with 13 bases remaining between them. The CDR3 has 11 amino acids. The CDR3 protein is CATSGAVEQFF. CDR3 DNA sequence: TGTGCCACCTCCGGAGCGGTTGAGCAGTTCTTC.

There are many counts of this clonotype. V usage is TRBV28 and J usage is TRBJ1-5, with D perhaps matching TRBD1 (5 bases). Trimming removed 8 bases from V and 0 bases from J, with 20 bases in between. The CDR3 covers 17 residues. The germline V gene has CDR1 MDHEN and CDR2 SYDVKM. The CDR3, as DNA: TGTGCCAGCGGAACCGCCAGGGCTGGGTATAGCAATCAGCCCCAGCATTTT. Protein: CASGTARAGYSNQPQHF.

The chain has TRBV6-5 and TRBJ2-3; TRBD2 matches at 7 bases. The CDR3 runs 13 residues. The trim removed 6 bases at V and 3 bases at J, leaving 3 bases unmatched. Per the germline V gene, CDR1 is MNHEY and CDR2 is SVGAGI. The DNA for the CDR3 is TGTGCCAGCAGAGGACTAGTAACAGATACGCAGTATTTT. It codes for CASRGLVTDTQYF.